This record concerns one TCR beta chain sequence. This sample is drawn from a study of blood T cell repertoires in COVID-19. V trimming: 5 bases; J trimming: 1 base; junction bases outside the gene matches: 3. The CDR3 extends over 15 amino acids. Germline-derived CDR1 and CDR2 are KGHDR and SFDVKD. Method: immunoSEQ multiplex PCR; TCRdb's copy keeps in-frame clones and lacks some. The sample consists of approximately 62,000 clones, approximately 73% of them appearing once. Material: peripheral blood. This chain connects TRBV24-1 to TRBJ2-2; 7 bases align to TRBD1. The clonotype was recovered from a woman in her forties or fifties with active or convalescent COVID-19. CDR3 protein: CATSVRGRNTGELFF. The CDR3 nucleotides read TGTGCCACCAGTGTGAGGGGGCGGAACACCGGGGAGCTGTTTTTT.